This T cell receptor (beta chain) is drawn from a study of T cell repertoires in cytomegalovirus infection. Turning to the study itself: HLA-B-restricted CMV epitopes that are well studied were used alongside recently identified HLA-C-restricted ones. An indication of both CMV infection and matching HLA type came from public TCR beta signatures. Study results and caveats: Of the TCR beta families, the public ones yielded a cumulative frequency that identified carriers of CMV plus the relevant HLA.

Germline V CDR1 and CDR2: SGHDT, YYEEEE. The CDR3 is 14 residues long. Trimming left V 7 bases short and J 8 bases short, with 16 bases between. About this clonotype: The antigen remains undetermined.

TCRdb fed the reads into MiXCR, producing one record per CDR3 protein. Among approximately 150,000 distinct CDR3 sequences, 20% to 25% were seen once, and the ten largest hold roughly 25%. The J gene is TRBJ1-6, the V gene TRBV5-6; no clear D gene. This sequence was found in a human donor in good health (CMV status not recorded). Some clones in this sample may be carry-over from other donors' samples. This material consisted of CD8+ T cells from cultured PBMCs, taken from culture after CMV antigen stimulation. The CDR3 sequence: CASHRVLGYSPLHF. The CDR3 DNA follows: TGTGCCAGCCATAGGGTGCTGGGGTATTCACCCCTCCACTTT.